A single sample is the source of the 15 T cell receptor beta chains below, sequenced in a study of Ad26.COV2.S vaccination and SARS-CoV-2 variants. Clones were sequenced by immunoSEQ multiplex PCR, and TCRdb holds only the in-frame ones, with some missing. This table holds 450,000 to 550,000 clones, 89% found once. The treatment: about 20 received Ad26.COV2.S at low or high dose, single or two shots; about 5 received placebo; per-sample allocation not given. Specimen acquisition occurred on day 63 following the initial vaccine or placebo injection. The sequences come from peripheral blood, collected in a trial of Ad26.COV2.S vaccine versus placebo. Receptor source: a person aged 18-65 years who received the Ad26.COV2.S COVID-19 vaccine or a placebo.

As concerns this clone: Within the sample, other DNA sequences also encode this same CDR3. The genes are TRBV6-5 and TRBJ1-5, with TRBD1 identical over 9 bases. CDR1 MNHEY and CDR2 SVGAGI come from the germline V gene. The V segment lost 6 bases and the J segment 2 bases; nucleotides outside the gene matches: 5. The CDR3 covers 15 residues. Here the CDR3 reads CASRPDRGGNQPQHF. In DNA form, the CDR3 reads TGTGCCAGCAGACCGGACAGGGGTGGCAATCAGCCCCAGCATTTT.

The CDR3 reads CASSEWTERSEAFF. As DNA, the CDR3 is TGTGCCAGCAGTGAGTGGACGGAGAGGTCTGAAGCTTTCTTT. J is TRBJ1-1 and V is TRBV25-1; D gene unclear. Trimming shortened V by 3 bases and J by 6 bases, and 14 bases separated the two germline ends. The germline gives CDR1 MGHDK, CDR2 SYGVNS. The CDR3 sequence is 14 residues long.

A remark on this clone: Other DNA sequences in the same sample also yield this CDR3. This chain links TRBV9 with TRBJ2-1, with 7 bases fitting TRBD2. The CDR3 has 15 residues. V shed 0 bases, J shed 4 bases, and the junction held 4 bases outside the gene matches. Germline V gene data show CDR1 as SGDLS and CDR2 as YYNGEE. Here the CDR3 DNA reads TGTGCCAGCAGCGTAGGGGGAGGGGTTTACAATGAGCAGTTCTTC. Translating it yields CASSVGGGVYNEQFF.

The chain's CDR3 is CASSTIGGLHGYTF. In nucleotides, the CDR3 is TGTGCCAGTAGCACCATTGGGGGTCTTCATGGCTACACCTTC. The chain is built from TRBV19 and TRBJ1-2; weak D call: TRBD1 (5 bases). With 6 bases removed from V and 6 bases from J, the gap between germline ends came to 17 bases. CDR1 and CDR2 from the germline V gene are LNHDA and SQIVND (reference sequence). The CDR3 runs 14 residues.

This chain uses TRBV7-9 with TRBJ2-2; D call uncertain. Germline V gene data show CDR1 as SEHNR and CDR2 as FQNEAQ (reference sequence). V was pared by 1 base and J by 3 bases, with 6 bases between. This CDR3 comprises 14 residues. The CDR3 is CASSLGQHTGELFF. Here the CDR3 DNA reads TGTGCCAGCAGCTTAGGGCAGCACACCGGGGAGCTGTTTTTT.

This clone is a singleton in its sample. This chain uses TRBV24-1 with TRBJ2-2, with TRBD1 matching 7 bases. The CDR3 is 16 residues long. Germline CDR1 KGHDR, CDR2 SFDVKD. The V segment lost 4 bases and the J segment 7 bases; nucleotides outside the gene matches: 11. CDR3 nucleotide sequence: TGTGCCACCAGTGAAACCCCGACAGGGAAGGGCGGGGAGCTGTTTTTT. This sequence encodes CATSETPTGKGGELFF.

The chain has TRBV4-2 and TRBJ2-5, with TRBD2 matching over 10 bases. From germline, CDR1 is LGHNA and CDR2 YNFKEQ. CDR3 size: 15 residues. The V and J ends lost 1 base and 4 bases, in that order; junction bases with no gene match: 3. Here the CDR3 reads CASSQGAGGLETQYF. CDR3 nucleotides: TGTGCCAGCAGCCAAGGAGCGGGAGGGTTAGAGACCCAGTACTTC.

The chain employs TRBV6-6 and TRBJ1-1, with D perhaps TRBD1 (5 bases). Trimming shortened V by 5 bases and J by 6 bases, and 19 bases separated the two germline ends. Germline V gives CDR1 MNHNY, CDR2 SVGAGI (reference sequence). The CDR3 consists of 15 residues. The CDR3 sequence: CASSPHPGGRAEAFF. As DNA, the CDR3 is TGTGCCAGCAGTCCTCACCCTGGGGGGAGGGCTGAAGCTTTCTTT.

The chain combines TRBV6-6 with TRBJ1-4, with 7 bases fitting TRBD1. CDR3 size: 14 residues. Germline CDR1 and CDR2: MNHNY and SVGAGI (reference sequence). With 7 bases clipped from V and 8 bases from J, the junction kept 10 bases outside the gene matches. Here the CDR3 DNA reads TGTGCCAGCAATTCACCGGGACAGTACGAAAAACTGTTTTTT. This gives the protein CASNSPGQYEKLFF.

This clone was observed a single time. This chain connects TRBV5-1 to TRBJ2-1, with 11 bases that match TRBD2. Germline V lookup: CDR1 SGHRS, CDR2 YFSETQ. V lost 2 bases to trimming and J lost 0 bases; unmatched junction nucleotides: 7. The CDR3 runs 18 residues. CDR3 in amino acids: CASSFGLAGGGSYNEQFF. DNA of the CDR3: TGCGCCAGCAGCTTTGGTCTAGCGGGAGGCGGCTCCTACAATGAGCAGTTCTTC.

Here the CDR3 DNA reads TGTGCCAGCAGCTTGTATATAGGGGGGCTCTACAATGAGCAGTTCTTC. It yields the protein CASSLYIGGLYNEQFF. The rearrangement links TRBV7-8 to TRBJ2-1; possibly TRBD1 or TRBD2 for D (6 bases each). The ends were cut back, 3 bases at V and 3 bases at J, with 15 bases in the middle. CDR3 length: 16 amino acids. CDR1 and CDR2 (germline): SGHVS, FQNEAQ.

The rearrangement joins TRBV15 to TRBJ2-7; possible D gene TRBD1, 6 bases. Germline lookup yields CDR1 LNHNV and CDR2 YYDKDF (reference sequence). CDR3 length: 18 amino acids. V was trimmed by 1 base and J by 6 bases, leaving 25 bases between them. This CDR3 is CATSRGYTTGSHFTEQYF. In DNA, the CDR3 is TGTGCCACCAGCAGAGGGTACACGACAGGTTCCCATTTTACCGAGCAGTACTTC.

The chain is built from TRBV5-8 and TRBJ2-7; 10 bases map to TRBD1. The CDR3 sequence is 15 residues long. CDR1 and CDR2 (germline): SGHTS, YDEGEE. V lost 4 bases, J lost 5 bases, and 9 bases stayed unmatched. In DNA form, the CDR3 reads TGTGCCAGCAGCGTCATGGGACAGGGGCTCAACGAGCAGTACTTC. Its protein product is CASSVMGQGLNEQYF.

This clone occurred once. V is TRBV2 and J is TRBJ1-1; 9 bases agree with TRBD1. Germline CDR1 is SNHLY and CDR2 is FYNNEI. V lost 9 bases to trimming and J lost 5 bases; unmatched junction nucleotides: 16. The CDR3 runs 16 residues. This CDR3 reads CARVLGQGTALTEAFF. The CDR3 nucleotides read TGTGCCAGGGTACTAGGACAGGGGACAGCTTTGACTGAAGCTTTCTTT.

The CDR3 bases are TGTGCCAGCAGGGATTGGTTAACCTCTGGAAACACCATATATTTT. Protein: CASRDWLTSGNTIYF. The chain employs TRBV2 and TRBJ1-3, with D unclear. Germline V CDR1 and CDR2: SNHLY, FYNNEI. Between the trimmed V and J ends, which lost 6 bases and 0 bases, there was a span of 12 bases. The CDR3 spans 15 residues.